The 2 T cell receptor beta chains below all came from one sample that was sequenced in a study of blood T cell repertoires in COVID-19 (dated by TCRdb to the early 2020s). Libraries were built with the immunoSEQ multiplex PCR assay. In TCRdb, the immuneACCESS table is reduced to in-frame sequences with V and J assigned. These tables do not hold every clone; where another copy was compared, an unresolved V gene accounts for under half, and the others remain unexplained. The sample table shows about 39,000 clones, and roughly 84% are seen once. The ten largest make up 2% to 2.5% of the sample. Sequencing input: peripheral blood. These receptors were obtained from a human donor in a cohort sampled during active COVID-19.

In nucleotides, the CDR3 is TGTGCCAGCAGCTTAGAGCGGCAGGGGATGAACACTGAAGCTTTCTTT. As protein: CASSLERQGMNTEAFF. The chain is built from TRBV11-2 and TRBJ1-1, with D maybe TRBD1 (6 bases). The V gene's germline CDR1 is SGHAT and CDR2 FQNNGV. V was pared by 0 bases and J by 0 bases, with 11 bases between. The CDR3 length is 16 residues.

The CDR3 region is CASSEYVEAEAFF. The CDR3 DNA is TGCGCCAGCAGTGAGTATGTGGAGGCTGAAGCTTTCTTT. The genes are TRBV10-1 and TRBJ1-1; D gene unclear. Between the trimmed V and J ends, which lost 1 base and 6 bases, there was a span of 9 bases. Germline CDR1 reads WNHNN; CDR2 reads SYGVQD (reference sequence). The CDR3 is made up of 13 amino acids.